The 24 T cell receptor beta chains below all came from one sample that was sequenced in a study of tumor-infiltrating lymphocytes in localized non-small cell lung cancer. TCRdb's copy holds only in-frame clones and misses some; the assay was immunoSEQ multiplex PCR. Of fewer than 15,000 clones detected, 68% appear once; the ten largest clones hold approximately 8.8%. Sequenced sample: lung tumor tissue. All receptors come from a human donor with non-small cell lung cancer.

V is TRBV5-1 and J is TRBJ1-2, with 7 bases matching TRBD1. In germline, CDR1 is SGHRS, CDR2 YFSETQ. The CDR3 sequence is 14 residues long. The ends lost 4 bases at V and 0 bases at J; junction bases unmatched: 3. The CDR3 DNA reads as TGCGCCAGCAGCCGGGACAGCCCTAACTATGGCTACACCTTC. It specifies CASSRDSPNYGYTF.

The CDR3 region is CAITTGRTDTQYF. Here the CDR3 DNA reads TGTGCCATCACGACAGGTCGCACAGATACGCAGTATTTT. The chain employs TRBV10-3 and TRBJ2-3, with D tentatively TRBD1 (6 bases). The V end lost 7 bases, the J end lost 1 base, and 9 bases lay between the germline ends. The CDR3 has 13 residues. Per the germline V gene, CDR1 is ENHRY and CDR2 is SYGVKD.

The genes are TRBV7-9 and TRBJ2-7; 8 nucleotides match TRBD1. The CDR3 covers 16 residues. Germline-derived CDR1 and CDR2 are SEHNR and FQNEAQ (reference sequence). The V segment lost 2 bases and the J segment 5 bases; nucleotides outside the gene matches: 11. The DNA of the CDR3 is TGTGCCAGCAGCTTAAAAATTTCAGACAGGGGCCACGAGCAGTACTTC. It specifies CASSLKISDRGHEQYF.

The J gene is TRBJ1-1, the V gene TRBV25-1; D is undetermined. CDR3 length: 13 amino acids. Trimming stripped 4 bases from V and 7 bases from J, with 13 bases between. CDR1 and CDR2 from the germline V gene are MGHDK and SYGVNS. The CDR3 nucleotides are TGTGCCAGCAGTGTAGGGCAATCGATTGAAGCTTTCTTT. Protein sequence: CASSVGQSIEAFF.

The chain carries TRBV12-5 and TRBJ1-2, with D possibly matching TRBD1 (5 bases). Trimming shortened V by 2 bases and J by 7 bases, and 8 bases separated the two germline ends. CDR3 length equals 12 residues. The germline gives CDR1 LGHNT, CDR2 FRNRAP. CDR3 DNA: TGTGCTAGTGGTTTGACGGGGGTTGGCTACACCTTC. This codes for CASGLTGVGYTF.

The V gene is TRBV6-5, the J gene TRBJ1-3, with TRBD1 matching 7 bases. Germline V gene lookup returns CDR1 MNHEY and CDR2 SVGAGI. The CDR3 has 14 amino acids. V was pared by 5 bases and J by 4 bases, with 5 bases of the junction left unmatched. As DNA, the CDR3 is TGTGCCAGCAGTGAACCGGGACAGGGAAACACCATATATTTT. Translation gives CASSEPGQGNTIYF.

This clone was observed a single time. The chain combines TRBV29-1 with TRBJ1-2; 7 nucleotides agree with TRBD1. The germline CDR1 and CDR2 sequences are SQVTM and ANQGSEA. The V segment lost 6 bases and the J segment 4 bases; nucleotides outside the gene matches: 5. This CDR3 comprises 12 residues. CDR3 in amino acids: CSVGGGGYGYTF. The CDR3 nucleotides are TGCAGCGTCGGAGGGGGCGGCTATGGCTACACCTTC.

This chain joins TRBV30 and TRBJ1-4; D might be TRBD1 (5 bases). The germline V gene encodes CDR1 GTSNPN and CDR2 SVGIG (reference sequence). Trimming stripped 0 bases from V and 7 bases from J, with 15 bases between. The CDR3 is 15 residues long. The CDR3 protein is CAWSVLGQGAEKLFF. The CDR3 nucleotides read TGTGCCTGGAGTGTACTGGGGCAGGGCGCTGAAAAACTGTTTTTT.

The chain has TRBV14 and TRBJ2-7; D is perhaps TRBD2 (6 bases). The germline V gene encodes CDR1 SGHDN and CDR2 FVKESK. CDR3 length: 14 amino acids. The ends were cut back, 2 bases at V and 2 bases at J, with 10 bases in the middle. For the CDR3, the DNA is TGTGCCAGCAGCCAACCTGGCGGGGCCTACGAGCAGTACTTC. This codes for CASSQPGGAYEQYF.

The V call is TRBV7-9, the J call TRBJ2-5, with 10 bases lining up with TRBD2. After removal of 4 bases from V and 3 bases from J, the junction contained 8 bases not matched to a gene. There are 16 residues in the CDR3. From germline, CDR1 is SEHNR and CDR2 FQNEAQ (reference sequence). Here the CDR3 DNA reads TGTGCCAGCAGCTCAACCCGACTAGCGGGTAAAGAGACCCAGTACTTC. The encoded protein is CASSSTRLAGKETQYF. Full variable domain (rest looked up from reference TRBV7-9 and TRBJ2-5): DTGVSQNPRHKITKRGQNVTFRCDPISEHNRLYWYRQTLGQGPEFLTYFQNEAQLEKSRLLSDRFSAERPKGSFSTLEIQRTEQGDSAMYLCASSSTRLAGKETQYFGPGTRLLVL.

The chain joins TRBV5-1 to TRBJ1-4; TRBD1 is a possible D gene (6 bases). The germline V and J ends were trimmed by 0 bases and 5 bases, with 11 bases remaining between them. The length of the CDR3 is 15 residues. From germline, CDR1 is SGHRS and CDR2 YFSETQ. The CDR3 protein is CASSLAGQFNEKLFF. Here the CDR3 DNA reads TGCGCCAGCAGCTTGGCCGGACAGTTCAATGAAAAACTGTTTTTT.

V usage is TRBV29-1 and J usage is TRBJ1-1; maybe TRBD1 (5 bases). V lost 0 bases to trimming and J lost 5 bases, with 7 bases between them. This CDR3 is built from 12 residues. The V gene's germline CDR1 is SQVTM and CDR2 ANQGSEA. CDR3 nucleotide sequence: TGCAGCGTTGAAGATCGGGGGACTGAAGCTTTCTTT. It is translated as CSVEDRGTEAFF.

This clone was seen only once. V gene TRBV11-3 combines with J gene TRBJ2-7; maybe TRBD1 (5 bases). Trimming shortened V by 4 bases and J by 1 base, and 11 bases separated the two germline ends. The CDR3 runs to 14 residues. Germline CDR1 and CDR2: SGHNT and YENEEA. The CDR3 nucleotides read TGTGCCAGCAGCTCTACAGGATTTTCCTACGAGCAGTACTTC. Amino acid sequence: CASSSTGFSYEQYF.

This clone has just a few counts. The chain combines TRBV29-1 with TRBJ1-3; 7 bases match TRBD1. The germline V gene encodes CDR1 SQVTM and CDR2 ANQGSEA. This CDR3 contains 13 residues. V lost 4 bases to trimming and J lost 4 bases; unmatched junction nucleotides: 4. The CDR3 coding sequence is TGCAGCGTTGCCCTGACAGGGGGAAACACCATATATTTT. Its translation: CSVALTGGNTIYF.

The rearrangement links TRBV4-3 to TRBJ2-7; 8 bases fit TRBD2. The CDR3 loop spans 15 amino acids. Unmatched junction bases numbered 3, after V lost 0 bases and J lost 2 bases. CDR1 is LGHNA and CDR2 is YSLEER in the germline V gene. This CDR3 reads CASSQDPGGTYEQYF. CDR3 sequence (DNA): TGCGCCAGCAGCCAAGATCCGGGGGGGACCTACGAGCAGTACTTC.

V gene TRBV5-5 combines with J gene TRBJ1-2; D might be TRBD1 (5 bases). The CDR3 contains 14 residues. The V gene lost 4 bases and the J gene lost 5 bases, with 15 bases spanning the gap. Per germline, CDR1 SGHKS and CDR2 YYEKEE (reference sequence). The CDR3 coding sequence is TGTGCCAGCAGCCGGGACGGGATGTCTTATGGCTACACCTTC. It codes for CASSRDGMSYGYTF.

The chain combines TRBV2 with TRBJ2-7; D gene ambiguous. This CDR3 comprises 16 residues. The germline V gene encodes CDR1 SNHLY and CDR2 FYNNEI. Trimming pared 4 bases from V and 0 bases from J, leaving 16 bases between. The CDR3 DNA is TGTGCCAGCAGTGTTAATTTCGAAACAAGCTCCTACGAGCAGTACTTC. Amino acid sequence: CASSVNFETSSYEQYF.

The chain couples TRBV10-3 to TRBJ2-5, with TRBD1 matching over 7 bases. Germline V gene lookup returns CDR1 ENHRY and CDR2 SYGVKD. This CDR3 has 15 amino acids. V trimming: 0 bases; J trimming: 5 bases; junction bases outside the gene matches: 6. The CDR3 here is CAISESRGLGETQYF. The CDR3 DNA reads as TGTGCCATCAGTGAGTCGAGGGGGCTAGGGGAGACCCAGTACTTC.

The chain employs TRBV7-8 and TRBJ2-1; D is possibly TRBD2 (6 bases). CDR3 length equals 16 residues. Per the germline V gene, CDR1 is SGHVS and CDR2 is FQNEAQ. V lost 2 bases and J lost 8, with 19 bases in between. The CDR3 sequence is CASSLSPGQGGHEQFF. Written as DNA, the CDR3 is TGTGCCAGCAGCTTATCCCCCGGGCAGGGAGGCCATGAGCAGTTCTTC.

V gene TRBV6-6 combines with J gene TRBJ2-7; 16 positions agree with TRBD2. The ends lost 6 bases at V and 5 bases at J; junction bases unmatched: 7. The CDR3 sequence is 16 residues long. CDR1 is MNHNY, CDR2 SVGAGI, per germline (reference sequence). The CDR3 nucleotides are TGTGCCAGCAGGGGGACTAGCGGGAGGGTTTTCCACGAGCAGTACTTC. This encodes CASRGTSGRVFHEQYF.

V and J are TRBV6-1 and TRBJ2-7; 7 nucleotides agree with TRBD2. V lost 8 bases to trimming and J lost 6 bases; unmatched junction nucleotides: 7. The CDR3 extends over 12 amino acids. Germline assignment: CDR1 MNHNS and CDR2 SASEGT. CDR3 sequence: CASSRGGSEQYF. The CDR3 region has the DNA TGTGCCAGCTCCCGGGGAGGGAGCGAGCAGTACTTC.

V gene TRBV6-1 combines with J gene TRBJ2-7; 12 nucleotides agree with TRBD2. This CDR3 comprises 13 residues. Germline trimming cut 10 bases from V and 3 bases from J; bases unmatched to any gene: 4. Germline V CDR1 and CDR2: MNHNS, SASEGT. CDR3 amino acids: CATATSGSYEQYF. DNA for the CDR3: TGTGCCACCGCGACTAGCGGGAGCTACGAGCAGTACTTC.

This rearrangement joins TRBV10-2 to TRBJ1-6; no firm D call. The CDR3 covers 17 residues. V was trimmed by 6 bases and J by 4 bases, leaving 19 bases between them. The germline V gene encodes CDR1 WSHSY and CDR2 SAAADI. CDR3 in DNA: TGCGCCAGCAGGGATATAATCTCCGTCGGGTATAATTCACCCCTCCACTTT. This encodes CASRDIISVGYNSPLHF.

A single count supports this clone. V and J are TRBV7-9 and TRBJ2-1; D perhaps matches TRBD1 (6 bases). V lost 2 bases to trimming and J lost 5 bases, with 13 bases between them. Germline CDR1 is SEHNR and CDR2 is FQNEAQ (reference sequence). The CDR3 is 15 amino acids. The CDR3 protein is CASSLTTGWDNEQFF. CDR3 bases: TGTGCCAGCAGCTTAACCACAGGGTGGGACAATGAGCAGTTCTTC. Combining the CDR3 with reference TRBV7-9 and TRBJ2-1 gives the whole variable domain DTGVSQNPRHKITKRGQNVTFRCDPISEHNRLYWYRQTLGQGPEFLTYFQNEAQLEKSRLLSDRFSAERPKGSFSTLEIQRTEQGDSAMYLCASSLTTGWDNEQFFGPGTRLTVL.